This T cell receptor beta chain was sequenced in a study of vaccination effects on CD4 cells after COVID-19. Study findings and constraints: Limitations: small convalescent group and missing early post-infection timepoints. Clonal contraction was marked in infection- and vaccine-induced clones late after vaccination.

Using immunoSEQ multiplex PCR, the repertoire was profiled, and TCRdb retains in-frame clones only, with some absent. The data show about 41,000 clones, more than 60% seen once. As concerns this clone: The target antigen is unknown.

With 2 bases removed from V and 2 bases from J, the gap between germline ends came to 13 bases. The germline V gene encodes CDR1 KGHSH and CDR2 LQKENI. This CDR3 is built from 15 residues. ViraFEST expansion of antigen-specific CD4+ T cells with viral peptide pools preceded sequencing. Following a roughly eleven-day culture, CD4+ T cells were purified. Vaccine recipients lacked prior SARS-CoV-2 infection and had negative nucleocapsid antibodies. Half of the medium was exchanged for IL-2 medium on both days 3 and 7. Sequences were derived from CD4+ T cells from PBMCs cultured with HCoV-OC43 spike peptides, sampled before COVID-19 vaccination. The subset here: HCoV-OC43 spike overlapping peptide pool stimulation. The chain joins TRBV18 to TRBJ2-7, with D unclear. This receptor was taken from a human donor who received a COVID-19 vaccine. In DNA form, the CDR3 reads TGTGCCAGCTCACCAGGGGAATCAGTCGCCTACGAGCAGTACTTC. Protein product: CASSPGESVAYEQYF.